These 19 T cell receptor beta chains originate from one sample sequenced in a study of sequential checkpoint blockade in melanoma. Sequencing was performed with immunoSEQ multiplex PCR; in TCRdb, only in-frame clones are kept and a portion is missing. The sample has 15,000 to 20,000 clones, 70% seen once; the top ten hold about an eighth. Specified treatment: randomized to nivolumab then ipilimumab (arm A) or the reverse (arm B). The sequencing used CD8+ T cells sorted from blood (inferred from file names), collected from a patient given nivolumab and ipilimumab in sequence. The receptors derive from a human donor with melanoma.

J is TRBJ2-7 and V is TRBV13; 9 nucleotides agree with TRBD1. This CDR3 has 14 amino acids. V was pared by 5 bases and J by 2 bases, with 4 bases of the junction left unmatched. The V gene's germline CDR1 is PRHDT and CDR2 FYEKMQ (reference sequence). This CDR3 reads CASSTDRGPYEQYF. Written as DNA, the CDR3 is TGTGCCAGCAGCACGGACAGGGGACCCTACGAGCAGTACTTC.

This chain uses TRBV11-3 with TRBJ2-3; 7 nucleotides align to TRBD2. The CDR3 extends over 17 amino acids. Looked up from germline, CDR1 is SGHNT and CDR2 is YENEEA. J lost 5 bases, V lost 6 bases, and 17 bases had no gene match. CDR3 amino acids: CASSSVEAQLARDTQYF. Written as DNA, the CDR3 is TGTGCCAGCAGTTCAGTGGAAGCACAACTAGCGAGAGATACGCAGTATTTT.

The rearrangement links TRBV27 to TRBJ1-1; a weak D match, TRBD1 (5 bases). The germline CDR1 and CDR2 sequences are MNHEY and SMNVEV (reference sequence). The CDR3 sequence is 13 residues long. The V end was cut by 5 bases, the J end by 4 bases, with 11 bases between. The CDR3 DNA follows: TGTGCCAGCAGTGGAGGGGCGGTCACTGAAGCTTTCTTT. Its protein is CASSGGAVTEAFF.

The gene calls are TRBV7-9 and TRBJ2-7; 12 positions agree with TRBD1. The CDR3 spans 16 residues. Germline V gene lookup returns CDR1 SEHNR and CDR2 FQNEAQ (reference sequence). V shed 5 bases and J 3 bases; nucleotides not matched to a gene: 8. The CDR3 here is CASSTGQGATHYEQYF. CDR3 coding DNA: TGTGCCAGCAGCACGGGACAGGGGGCTACCCACTACGAGCAGTACTTC.

This clone was seen only a few times. The V and J genes are TRBV11-2 and TRBJ2-7, with D tentatively TRBD1 (5 bases). Germline V gene lookup returns CDR1 SGHAT and CDR2 FQNNGV. V lost 5 bases and J 5 bases, leaving 16 bases between the germline ends. This CDR3 is 14 amino acids long. The CDR3 loop reads CASSIGALRDEQYF. The CDR3 bases are TGTGCCAGCAGCATAGGAGCCCTCAGGGACGAGCAGTACTTC.

By sample fraction, this clone is medium-sized. This chain connects TRBV2 to TRBJ2-3; D might be TRBD1 (6 bases). The germline V gene encodes CDR1 SNHLY and CDR2 FYNNEI. The CDR3 has 15 residues. Trimming pared 6 bases from V and 2 bases from J, leaving 15 bases between. The CDR3 DNA reads TGTGCCAGCAGAAATAGGACAGCTGACACAGATACGCAGTATTTT. Translated: CASRNRTADTDTQYF. Variable domain in full (rest from reference TRBV2 and TRBJ2-3): EPEVTQTPSHQVTQMGQEVILRCVPISNHLYFYWYRQILGQKVEFLVSFYNNEISEKSEIFDDQFSVERPDGSNFTLKIRSTKLEDSAMYFCASRNRTADTDTQYFGPGTRLTVL.

The rearrangement links TRBV7-3 to TRBJ2-1, with 8 bases lining up with TRBD2. Trimming at V came to 5 bases and at J to 5 bases, leaving 11 bases not matched to a gene. The germline CDR1 and CDR2 sequences are SGHTA and FQGTGA. This CDR3 is built from 16 residues. The CDR3 DNA sequence: TGTGCCAGCAGCCCCATGGCTAGCGGGTCCGACAATGAGCAGTTCTTC. Translating it yields CASSPMASGSDNEQFF.

The DNA of the CDR3 is TGTGCCAGCTCGGCGGTAGCGGGGACAGATACGCAGTATTTT. Residues: CASSAVAGTDTQYF. The genes are TRBV2 and TRBJ2-3; 8 bases map to TRBD2. This CDR3 is built from 14 residues. V shed 8 bases and J 3 bases; nucleotides not matched to a gene: 7. Germline V CDR1 and CDR2: SNHLY, FYNNEI.

CDR3 nucleotide sequence: TGTGCCAGCAGTAGCGTAGGGGGCTACGAGCAGTACTTC. The encoded protein is CASSSVGGYEQYF. This rearrangement joins TRBV14 to TRBJ2-7; weak D call: TRBD1 (6 bases). CDR1 and CDR2 from the germline V gene are SGHDN and FVKESK. There are 13 residues in the CDR3. The V and J ends lost 6 bases and 3 bases respectively, with 12 bases between them.

The chain carries TRBV30 and TRBJ2-3; 16 positions agree with TRBD2. Germline lookup yields CDR1 GTSNPN and CDR2 SVGIG (reference sequence). The CDR3 has 17 residues. The trim removed 2 bases at V and 5 bases at J, leaving 7 bases unmatched. The CDR3 nucleotides are TGTGCCTGGAGTTCCGGGACTAGCGGGGGGGCGCGAGATACGCAGTATTTT. Translating gives CAWSSGTSGGARDTQYF.

The CDR3 nucleotides read TGCGCCAGCAGCCAAGATGGGGGGGCCGGGTACTACGAGCAGTACTTC. This codes for CASSQDGGAGYYEQYF. The V gene is TRBV4-1, the J gene TRBJ2-7, with D perhaps TRBD2 (7 bases). The CDR3 runs to 16 residues. Germline CDR1 MGHRA, CDR2 YSYEKL. Between the trimmed V and J ends, which lost 0 bases and 3 bases, there was a span of 15 bases.

This clone came up once. J is TRBJ1-1 and V is TRBV7-9; TRBD1 aligns across 9 bases. The CDR3 loop spans 17 amino acids. Germline lookup yields CDR1 SEHNR and CDR2 FQNEAQ (reference sequence). Trimming cost V 3 bases and J 1 base; bases outside gene matches: 9. This chain's CDR3 is CASSFVPGQGPNTEAFF. DNA of the CDR3: TGTGCCAGCAGCTTCGTCCCGGGACAGGGACCGAACACTGAAGCTTTCTTT. Supplemented by reference TRBV7-9 and TRBJ1-1, the full variable domain reads DTGVSQNPRHKITKRGQNVTFRCDPISEHNRLYWYRQTLGQGPEFLTYFQNEAQLEKSRLLSDRFSAERPKGSFSTLEIQRTEQGDSAMYLCASSFVPGQGPNTEAFFGQGTRLTVV.

This clone was detected a few times. The V call is TRBV10-2, the J call TRBJ1-5; D not resolved. Trimming cost V 1 base and J 7 bases, with 11 bases left between them. CDR1 and CDR2 from the germline V gene are WSHSY and SAAADI. The CDR3 contains 14 residues. CDR3 in amino acids: CASSEFRVEQPQHF. The CDR3 nucleotides read TGCGCCAGCAGTGAGTTCCGGGTGGAACAGCCCCAGCATTTT.

The genes are TRBV30 and TRBJ2-2, with 8 bases aligning to TRBD1. Germline CDR1 is GTSNPN and CDR2 is SVGIG (reference sequence). This CDR3 region has 16 residues. CDR3 in DNA: TGTGCAGCCCAGACAGGGGCTAGGGGGAACACCGGGGAGCTGTTTTTT. It is translated as CAAQTGARGNTGELFF.

The chain uses TRBV7-2 and TRBJ1-1; 7 bases are shared with TRBD1. From germline, CDR1 is SGHTA and CDR2 FQGNSA. The CDR3 loop spans 15 amino acids. Trimming at V came to 3 bases and at J to 2 bases, leaving 6 bases not matched to a gene. The CDR3 nucleotides read TGTGCCAGCAGCTTGACAGGGTTTCTAAACACTGAAGCTTTCTTT. It encodes CASSLTGFLNTEAFF.

This chain links TRBV19 with TRBJ2-2; 10 positions agree with TRBD1. The CDR3 consists of 14 residues. Trimming took 6 bases from V and 6 from J; bases not matched to a gene: 4. CDR1 and CDR2 (germline): LNHDA, SQIVND (reference sequence). The CDR3 sequence: CASRGDRGPGELFF. The CDR3 DNA follows: TGTGCCAGTAGGGGAGACAGGGGGCCCGGGGAGCTGTTTTTT.

This clone has a handful of counts. The chain joins TRBV4-3 to TRBJ2-7, with D perhaps TRBD1 (6 bases). Trimming left V 0 bases short and J 7 bases short, with 19 bases between. Germline CDR1 LGHNA, CDR2 YSLEER. This CDR3 comprises 16 residues. The CDR3 reads CASSQDVVRGGDEQYF. The CDR3 DNA sequence: TGCGCCAGCAGCCAAGATGTGGTCCGAGGGGGAGATGAGCAGTACTTC.

This clone is medium-sized within its sample. This chain joins TRBV19 and TRBJ2-3; 12 bases agree with TRBD2. The CDR3 extends over 17 amino acids. Losses at the gene ends were 5 bases for V and 6 bases for J; bases not matched to a gene: 12. Looked up from germline, CDR1 is LNHDA and CDR2 is SQIVND (reference sequence). CDR3: CASSGPGTSGFQDTQYF. The CDR3, as DNA: TGTGCCAGTAGTGGTCCCGGGACTAGCGGGTTTCAGGATACGCAGTATTTT.

The CDR3 reads CASSATVAGGRNEQFF. For the CDR3, the DNA is TGTGCCAGCAGCGCAACCGTAGCGGGGGGGCGCAATGAGCAGTTCTTC. The gene calls are TRBV9 and TRBJ2-1, with TRBD2 identical over 11 bases. Germline V gene data show CDR1 as SGDLS and CDR2 as YYNGEE. Trimming at V came to 3 bases and at J to 6 bases, leaving 8 bases not matched to a gene. The CDR3 totals 16 residues.